The subject of this entry is one T cell receptor (beta chain). Sequencing was performed with immunoSEQ multiplex PCR; in TCRdb, only in-frame clones are kept and a portion is missing. The sample includes 250,000 or so clones, 80% to 85% of them seen just once. This CDR3 region has 13 residues. Trimming shortened V by 3 bases and J by 2 bases, and 7 bases separated the two germline ends. CDR1 and CDR2 (germline): SNHLY, FYNNEI. The sample comes from a study of blood T cell repertoires in COVID-19. J is TRBJ1-2 and V is TRBV2; D possibly corresponds to TRBD1 (5 bases). Specimen: PBMCs or T cells enriched from blood (not recorded which). The sequence was collected from a middle-aged man who had recovered from COVID-19. As DNA, the CDR3 is TGTGCCAGCAGTGACAGGGCGAACTATGGCTACACCTTC. It translates to CASSDRANYGYTF.